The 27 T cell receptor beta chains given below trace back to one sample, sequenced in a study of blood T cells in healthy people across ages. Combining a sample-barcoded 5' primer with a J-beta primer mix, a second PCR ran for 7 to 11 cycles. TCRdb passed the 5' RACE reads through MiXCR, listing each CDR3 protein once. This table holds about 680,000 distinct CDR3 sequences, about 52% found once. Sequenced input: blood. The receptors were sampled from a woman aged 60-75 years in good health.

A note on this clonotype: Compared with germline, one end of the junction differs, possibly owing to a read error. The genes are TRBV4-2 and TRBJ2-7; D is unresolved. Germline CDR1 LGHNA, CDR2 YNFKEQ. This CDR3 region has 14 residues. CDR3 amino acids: CASNQEFSSYEQYF. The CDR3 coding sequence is TGTGCCAGCAACCAAGAATTCAGCTCCTACGAGCAGTACTTC.

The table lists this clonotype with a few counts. The CDR3 spells CSVEGKLTDTQYF. The CDR3 region has the DNA TGCAGCGTTGAGGGGAAACTCACAGATACGCAGTATTTT. The V gene is TRBV29-1, the J gene TRBJ2-3; D uncertain. Germline V gives CDR1 SQVTM, CDR2 ANQGSEA. Trimming removed 3 bases at V and 2 bases at J, with 9 bases between. The CDR3 covers 13 residues.

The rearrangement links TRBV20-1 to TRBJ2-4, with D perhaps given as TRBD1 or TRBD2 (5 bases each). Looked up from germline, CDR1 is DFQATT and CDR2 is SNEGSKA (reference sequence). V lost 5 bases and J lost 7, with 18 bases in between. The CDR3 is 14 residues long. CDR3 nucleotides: TGCAGTGCTGTCTTCGGGGCTCTTGGGAACATTCAGTACTTC. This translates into CSAVFGALGNIQYF.

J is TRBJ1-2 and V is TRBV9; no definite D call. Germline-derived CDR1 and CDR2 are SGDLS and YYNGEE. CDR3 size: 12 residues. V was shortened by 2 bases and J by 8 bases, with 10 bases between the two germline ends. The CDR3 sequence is CASSVPTEGYTF. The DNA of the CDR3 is TGTGCCAGCAGCGTTCCCACCGAGGGCTACACCTTC.

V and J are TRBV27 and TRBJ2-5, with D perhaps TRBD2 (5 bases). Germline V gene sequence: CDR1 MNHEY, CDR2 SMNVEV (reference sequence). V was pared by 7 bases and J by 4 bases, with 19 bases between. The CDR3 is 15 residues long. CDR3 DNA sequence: TGTGCCAGCAAAATATCAGCCCGCGGAGGAGAGACCCAGTACTTC. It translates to CASKISARGGETQYF.

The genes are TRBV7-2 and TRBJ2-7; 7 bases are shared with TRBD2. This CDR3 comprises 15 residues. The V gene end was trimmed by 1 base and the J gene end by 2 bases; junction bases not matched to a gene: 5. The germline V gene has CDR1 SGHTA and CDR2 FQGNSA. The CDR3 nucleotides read TGTGCCAGCAGCTTAGTTCCGAGCGGGGCCTACGAGCAGTACTTC. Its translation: CASSLVPSGAYEQYF.

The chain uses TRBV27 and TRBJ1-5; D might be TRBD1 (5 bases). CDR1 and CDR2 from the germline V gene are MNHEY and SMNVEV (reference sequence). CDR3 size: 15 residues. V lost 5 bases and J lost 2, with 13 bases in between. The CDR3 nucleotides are TGTGCCAGCAGTCCTCGGGGGATGGGCAATCAGCCCCAGCATTTT. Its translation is CASSPRGMGNQPQHF.

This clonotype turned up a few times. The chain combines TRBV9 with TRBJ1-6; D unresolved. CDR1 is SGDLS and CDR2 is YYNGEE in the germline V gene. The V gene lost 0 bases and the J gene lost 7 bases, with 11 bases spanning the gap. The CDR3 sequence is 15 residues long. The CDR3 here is CASSVEGGKNSPLHF. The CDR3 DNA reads TGTGCCAGCAGCGTAGAGGGAGGGAAGAATTCACCCCTCCACTTT.

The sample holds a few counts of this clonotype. CDR3 amino acids: CASSYDRGNQPQHF. The DNA for the CDR3 is TGTGCCAGCAGCTACGACAGGGGCAATCAGCCCCAGCATTTT. The chain is built from TRBV7-2 and TRBJ1-5, with 7 bases fitting TRBD1. The CDR3 sequence is 14 residues long. In germline, CDR1 is SGHTA, CDR2 FQGNSA. V trimming: 4 bases; J trimming: 2 bases; junction bases outside the gene matches: 2.

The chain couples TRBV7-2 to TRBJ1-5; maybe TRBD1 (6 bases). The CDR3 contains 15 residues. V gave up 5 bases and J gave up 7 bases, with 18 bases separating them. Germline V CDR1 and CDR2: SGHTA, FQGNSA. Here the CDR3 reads CASSPTGRAGQPQHF. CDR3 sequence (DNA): TGTGCCAGCAGCCCCACAGGGAGAGCAGGCCAGCCCCAGCATTTT.

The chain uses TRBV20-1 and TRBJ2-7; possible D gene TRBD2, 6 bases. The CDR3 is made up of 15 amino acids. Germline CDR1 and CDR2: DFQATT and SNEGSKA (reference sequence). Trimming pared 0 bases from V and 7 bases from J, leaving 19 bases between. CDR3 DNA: TGCAGTGCTAGAGATCCGCGGGGACGAGGCAATGAGCAGTACTTC. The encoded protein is CSARDPRGRGNEQYF.

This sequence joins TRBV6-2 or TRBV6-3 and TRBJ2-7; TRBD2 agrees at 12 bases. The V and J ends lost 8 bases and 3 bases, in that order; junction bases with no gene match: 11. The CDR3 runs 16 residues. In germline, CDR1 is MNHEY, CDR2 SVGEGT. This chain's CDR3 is CASQLAGGKGGYEQYF. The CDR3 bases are TGTGCCAGCCAACTAGCGGGAGGTAAAGGAGGCTACGAGCAGTACTTC.

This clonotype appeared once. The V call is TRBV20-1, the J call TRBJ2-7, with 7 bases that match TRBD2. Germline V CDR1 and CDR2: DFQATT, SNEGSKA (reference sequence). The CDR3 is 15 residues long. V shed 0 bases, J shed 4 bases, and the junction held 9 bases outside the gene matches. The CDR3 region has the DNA TGCAGTGCTAGAGATCCCCTGGGGGGGGATTACGAGCAGTACTTC. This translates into CSARDPLGGDYEQYF.

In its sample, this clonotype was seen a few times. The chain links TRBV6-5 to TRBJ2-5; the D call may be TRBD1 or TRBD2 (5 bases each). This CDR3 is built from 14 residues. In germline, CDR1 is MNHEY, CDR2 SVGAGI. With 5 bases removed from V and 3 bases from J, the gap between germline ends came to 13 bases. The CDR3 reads CASSPSGAEETQYF. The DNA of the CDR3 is TGTGCCAGCAGTCCATCCGGGGCGGAAGAGACCCAGTACTTC.

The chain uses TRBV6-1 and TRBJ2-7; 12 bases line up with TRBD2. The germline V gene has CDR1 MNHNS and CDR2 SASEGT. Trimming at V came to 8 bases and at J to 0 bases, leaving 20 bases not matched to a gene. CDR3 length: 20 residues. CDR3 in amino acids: CASRPFTGLAGRKSSYEQYF. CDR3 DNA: TGTGCCAGCCGCCCCTTCACGGGACTAGCGGGCCGGAAGAGCTCCTACGAGCAGTACTTC.

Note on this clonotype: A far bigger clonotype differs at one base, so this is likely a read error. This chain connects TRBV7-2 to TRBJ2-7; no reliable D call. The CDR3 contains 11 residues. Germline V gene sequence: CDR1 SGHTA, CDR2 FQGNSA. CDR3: CASSPGYGQYF. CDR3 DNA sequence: TGTGCCAGCAGCCCCGGCTACGGGCAGTACTTC.

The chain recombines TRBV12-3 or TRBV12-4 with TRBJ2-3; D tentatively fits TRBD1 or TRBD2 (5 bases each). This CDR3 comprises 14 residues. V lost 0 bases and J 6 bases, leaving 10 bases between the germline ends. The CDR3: CASSLALREDTQYF. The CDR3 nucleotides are TGTGCCAGCAGTTTAGCGCTCAGGGAGGATACGCAGTATTTT.

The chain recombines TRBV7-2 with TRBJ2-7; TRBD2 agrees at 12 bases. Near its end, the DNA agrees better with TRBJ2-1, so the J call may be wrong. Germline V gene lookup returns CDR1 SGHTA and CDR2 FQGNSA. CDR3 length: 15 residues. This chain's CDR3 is CASSLLAGGPDEQFF. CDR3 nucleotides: TGTGCCAGCAGCTTACTAGCGGGAGGGCCGGATGAGCAGTTCTTC.

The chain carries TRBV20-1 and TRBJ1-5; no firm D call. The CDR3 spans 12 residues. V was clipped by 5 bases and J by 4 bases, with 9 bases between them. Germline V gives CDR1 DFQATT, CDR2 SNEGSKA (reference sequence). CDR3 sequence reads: CSASLTNQPQHF. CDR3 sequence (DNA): TGCAGTGCTTCACTTACAAATCAGCCCCAGCATTTT.

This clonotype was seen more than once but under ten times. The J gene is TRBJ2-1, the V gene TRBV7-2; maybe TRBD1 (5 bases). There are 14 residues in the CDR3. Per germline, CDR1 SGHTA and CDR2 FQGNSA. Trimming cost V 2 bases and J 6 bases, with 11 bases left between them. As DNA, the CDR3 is TGTGCCAGCAGCTTAAGGGGTTTACTCAATGAGCAGTTCTTC. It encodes CASSLRGLLNEQFF.

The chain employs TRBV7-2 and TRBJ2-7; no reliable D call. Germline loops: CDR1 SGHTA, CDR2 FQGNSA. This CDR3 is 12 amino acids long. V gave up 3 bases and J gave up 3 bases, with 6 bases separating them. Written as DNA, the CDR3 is TGTGCCAGCAGCTTTAACATCTACGAGCAGTACTTC. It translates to CASSFNIYEQYF.

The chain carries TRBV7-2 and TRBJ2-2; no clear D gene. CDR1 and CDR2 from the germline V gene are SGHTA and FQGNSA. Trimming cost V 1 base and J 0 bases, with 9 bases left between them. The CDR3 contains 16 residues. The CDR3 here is CASSLVGQTNTGELFF. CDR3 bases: TGTGCCAGCAGCTTAGTGGGCCAGACGAACACCGGGGAGCTGTTTTTT. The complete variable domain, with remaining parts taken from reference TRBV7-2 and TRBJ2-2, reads GAGVSQSPSNKVTEKGKDVELRCDPISGHTALYWYRQSLGQGLEFLIYFQGNSAPDKSGLPSDRFSAERTGGSVSTLTIQRTQQEDSAVYLCASSLVGQTNTGELFFGEGSRLTVL.

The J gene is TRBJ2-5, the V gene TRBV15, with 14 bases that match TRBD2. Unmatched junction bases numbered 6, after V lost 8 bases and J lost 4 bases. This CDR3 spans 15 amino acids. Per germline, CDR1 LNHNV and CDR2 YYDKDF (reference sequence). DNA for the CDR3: TGTGCCACCGCGTTCGGGACTAGCGGGGGAGAGACCCAGTACTTC. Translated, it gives CATAFGTSGGETQYF.

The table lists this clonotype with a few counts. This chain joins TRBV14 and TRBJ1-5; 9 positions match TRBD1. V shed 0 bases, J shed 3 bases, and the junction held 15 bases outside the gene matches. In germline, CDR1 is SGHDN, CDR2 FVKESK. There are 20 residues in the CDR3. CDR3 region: CASSQDDEPDRGYSNQPQHF. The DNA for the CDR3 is TGTGCCAGCAGCCAAGACGACGAACCCGACAGGGGGTATTCCAATCAGCCCCAGCATTTT.

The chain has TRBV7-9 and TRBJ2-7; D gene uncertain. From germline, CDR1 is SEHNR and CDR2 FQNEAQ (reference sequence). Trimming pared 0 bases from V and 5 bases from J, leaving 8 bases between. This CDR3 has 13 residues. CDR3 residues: CASSLATVNEQYF. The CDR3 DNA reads TGTGCCAGCAGCTTAGCGACTGTGAACGAGCAGTACTTC.

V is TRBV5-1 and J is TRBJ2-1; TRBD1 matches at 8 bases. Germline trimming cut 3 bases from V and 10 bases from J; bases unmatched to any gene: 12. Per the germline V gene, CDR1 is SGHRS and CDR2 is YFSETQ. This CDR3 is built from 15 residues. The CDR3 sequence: CASSSIRQGAYEQFF. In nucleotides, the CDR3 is TGCGCCAGCAGCTCTATTCGGCAGGGGGCGTACGAGCAGTTCTTC.

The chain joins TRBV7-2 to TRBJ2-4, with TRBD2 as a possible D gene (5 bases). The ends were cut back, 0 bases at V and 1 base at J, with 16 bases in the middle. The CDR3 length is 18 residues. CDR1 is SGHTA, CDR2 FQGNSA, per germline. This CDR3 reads CASSLARLALGAKNIQYF. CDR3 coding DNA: TGTGCCAGCAGCTTAGCGCGGCTAGCCCTGGGGGCCAAAAACATTCAGTACTTC.